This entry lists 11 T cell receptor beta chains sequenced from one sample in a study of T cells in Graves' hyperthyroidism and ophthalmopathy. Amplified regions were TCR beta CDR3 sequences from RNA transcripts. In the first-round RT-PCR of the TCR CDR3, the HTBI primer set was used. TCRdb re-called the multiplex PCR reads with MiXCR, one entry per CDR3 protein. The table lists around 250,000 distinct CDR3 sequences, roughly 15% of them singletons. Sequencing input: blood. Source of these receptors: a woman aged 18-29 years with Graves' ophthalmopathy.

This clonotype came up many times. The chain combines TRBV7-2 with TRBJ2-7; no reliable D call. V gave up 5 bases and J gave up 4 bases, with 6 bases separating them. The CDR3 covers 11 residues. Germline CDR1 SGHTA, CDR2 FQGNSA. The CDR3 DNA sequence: TGTGCCAGCAGCCGAGAGTACGAGCAGTACTTC. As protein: CASSREYEQYF.

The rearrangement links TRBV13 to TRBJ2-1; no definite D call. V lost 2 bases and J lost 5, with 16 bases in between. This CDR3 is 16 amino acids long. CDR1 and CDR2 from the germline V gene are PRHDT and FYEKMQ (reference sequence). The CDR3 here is CASSLPDNGADNEQFF. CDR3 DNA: TGTGCCAGCAGCTTACCAGACAACGGAGCCGACAATGAGCAGTTCTTC.

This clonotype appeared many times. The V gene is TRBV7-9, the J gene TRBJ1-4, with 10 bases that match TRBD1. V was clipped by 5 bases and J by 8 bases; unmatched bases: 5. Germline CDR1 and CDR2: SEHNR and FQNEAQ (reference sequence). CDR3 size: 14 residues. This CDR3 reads CASSRTGGGEKLFF. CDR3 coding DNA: TGTGCCAGCAGCCGGACAGGGGGAGGAGAAAAACTGTTTTTT.

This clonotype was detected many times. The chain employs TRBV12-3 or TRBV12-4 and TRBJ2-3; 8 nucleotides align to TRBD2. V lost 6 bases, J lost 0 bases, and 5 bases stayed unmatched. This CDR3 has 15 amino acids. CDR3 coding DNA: TGTGCCAGCAGCCTTAGCGGGGCGAGCACAGATACGCAGTATTTT. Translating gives CASSLSGASTDTQYF.

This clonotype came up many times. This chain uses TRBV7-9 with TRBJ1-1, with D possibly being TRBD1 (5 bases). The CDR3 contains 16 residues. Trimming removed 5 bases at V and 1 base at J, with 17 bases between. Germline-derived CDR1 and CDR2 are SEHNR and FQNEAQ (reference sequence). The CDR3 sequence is CASSPPRLGTNTEAFF. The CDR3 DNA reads TGTGCCAGCAGCCCTCCCCGGCTGGGGACGAACACTGAAGCTTTCTTT.

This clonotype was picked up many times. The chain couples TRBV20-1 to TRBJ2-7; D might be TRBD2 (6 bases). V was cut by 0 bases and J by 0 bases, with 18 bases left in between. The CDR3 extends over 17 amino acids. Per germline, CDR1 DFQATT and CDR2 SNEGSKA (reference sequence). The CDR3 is CSARDPPRADYSYEQYF. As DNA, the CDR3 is TGCAGTGCTAGAGACCCACCAAGAGCGGACTACTCCTACGAGCAGTACTTC.

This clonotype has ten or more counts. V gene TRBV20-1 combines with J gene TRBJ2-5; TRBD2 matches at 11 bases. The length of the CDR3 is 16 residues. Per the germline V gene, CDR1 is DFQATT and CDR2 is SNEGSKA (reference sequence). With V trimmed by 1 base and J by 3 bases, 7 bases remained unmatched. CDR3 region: CSARVGSGRVEETQYF. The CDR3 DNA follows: TGCAGTGCTAGAGTTGGTAGCGGGAGGGTTGAAGAGACCCAGTACTTC.

CDR3 bases: TGTGCCAGTAATGAATGGGCGGGCAATGAGCAGTTCTTC. The encoded protein is CASNEWAGNEQFF. The chain is built from TRBV19 and TRBJ2-1; D possibly corresponds to TRBD2 (5 bases). The CDR3 covers 13 residues. Trimming shortened V by 7 bases and J by 6 bases, and 13 bases separated the two germline ends. The germline V gene encodes CDR1 LNHDA and CDR2 SQIVND (reference sequence).

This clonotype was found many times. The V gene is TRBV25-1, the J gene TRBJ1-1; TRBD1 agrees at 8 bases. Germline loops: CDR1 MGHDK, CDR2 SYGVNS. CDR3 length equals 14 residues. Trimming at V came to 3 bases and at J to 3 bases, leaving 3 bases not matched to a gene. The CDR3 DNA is TGTGCCAGCAGTGACAGGGGGCTGTACACTGAAGCTTTCTTT. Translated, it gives CASSDRGLYTEAFF.

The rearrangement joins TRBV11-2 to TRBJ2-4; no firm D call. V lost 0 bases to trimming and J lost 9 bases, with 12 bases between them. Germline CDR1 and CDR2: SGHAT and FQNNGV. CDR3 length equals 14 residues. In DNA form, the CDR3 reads TGTGCCAGCAGCTTAGATGGTAGCCTTAGCATTCAGTACTTC. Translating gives CASSLDGSLSIQYF.

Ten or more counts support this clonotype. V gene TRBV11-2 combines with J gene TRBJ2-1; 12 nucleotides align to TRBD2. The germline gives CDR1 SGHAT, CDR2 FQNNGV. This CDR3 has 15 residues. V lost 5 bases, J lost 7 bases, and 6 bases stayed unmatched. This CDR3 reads CASSRTSGIVNEQFF. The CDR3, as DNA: TGTGCCAGCAGCCGGACTAGCGGGATTGTAAATGAGCAGTTCTTC.